Presented here are 31 T cell receptor beta chains from one specimen sequenced in a study of cytomegalovirus exposure and HLA in healthy donors. The PCR ran on 60 Vbeta and 13 Jbeta primers. Using immunoSEQ multiplex PCR, the repertoire was profiled, and TCRdb retains in-frame clones only, with some absent. The sample records around 200,000 clones, 84% being singletons. Sequences were obtained from PBMCs. The receptor source for this set is a girl aged 2 to 10 in good health and CMV-seropositive.

This clone occurred once. The rearrangement joins TRBV2 to TRBJ2-1; weak D call: TRBD2 (5 bases). Trimming pared 1 base from V and 3 bases from J, leaving 13 bases between. Germline CDR1 is SNHLY and CDR2 is FYNNEI. This CDR3 is 16 amino acids long. DNA of the CDR3: TGTGCCAGCAGTGAAGATACCGGGAAGGGCTACAATGAGCAGTTCTTC. It is translated as CASSEDTGKGYNEQFF.

This chain connects TRBV7-6 to TRBJ1-4; D is uncertain. V dropped 5 bases and J dropped 2 bases, with 15 bases sitting between them. Germline V CDR1 and CDR2: SGHVS, FNYEAQ. CDR3 length equals 16 residues. The CDR3 loop reads CASSLSRRETNEKLFF. The CDR3 DNA reads as TGTGCCAGCAGCCTATCGAGAAGGGAGACTAATGAAAAACTGTTTTTT.

This rearrangement joins TRBV28 to TRBJ2-1; TRBD1 is a possible D gene (6 bases). Germline loops: CDR1 MDHEN, CDR2 SYDVKM. With 7 bases removed from V and 4 bases from J, the gap between germline ends came to 11 bases. The CDR3 has 13 amino acids. The CDR3 loop is CASIDRLYNEQFF. CDR3 in DNA: TGTGCCAGCATTGACAGGTTGTACAATGAGCAGTTCTTC. The full variable domain, in which reference TRBV28 and TRBJ2-1 provide the parts outside the CDR3, is DVKVTQSSRYLVKRTGEKVFLECVQDMDHENMFWYRQDPGLGLRLIYFSYDVKMKEKGDIPEGYSVSREKKERFSLILESASTNQTSMYLCASIDRLYNEQFFGPGTRLTVL.

This chain uses TRBV27 with TRBJ1-2; 8 bases fit TRBD1. J gave up 14 bases and V 5 bases, and 4 bases lay outside the gene matches. The CDR3 sequence is 10 residues long. Germline V gene sequence: CDR1 MNHEY, CDR2 SMNVEV (reference sequence). The CDR3 here is CASSRTGSTF. The CDR3 region has the DNA TGTGCCAGCAGTCGGACAGGGAGTACCTTC.

The chain uses TRBV19 and TRBJ1-5; D remains unclear. The germline CDR1 and CDR2 sequences are LNHDA and SQIVND (reference sequence). The CDR3 is made up of 15 amino acids. Trimming stripped 5 bases from V and 3 bases from J, with 14 bases between. CDR3 protein: CASSPDRGFNQPQHF. The CDR3 DNA follows: TGTGCCAGTAGTCCCGATCGAGGGTTCAATCAGCCCCAGCATTTT.

The V call is TRBV6-1, the J call TRBJ2-6; weak D call: TRBD2 (5 bases). V lost 3 bases and J 0 bases, leaving 15 bases between the germline ends. This CDR3 region has 18 residues. Germline V gene data show CDR1 as MNHNS and CDR2 as SASEGT. The CDR3 DNA sequence: TGTGCCAGCAGTGACCCCCGCGGGTCGAACTCTGGGGCCAACGTCCTGACTTTC. Translating gives CASSDPRGSNSGANVLTF.

The genes are TRBV5-1 and TRBJ1-1; D remains ambiguous. This CDR3 has 13 residues. CDR1 and CDR2 from the germline V gene are SGHRS and YFSETQ. V shed 6 bases and J shed 0 bases, with 9 bases lying between them. The CDR3 sequence is CASNEAMNTEAFF. The CDR3 DNA reads as TGCGCCAGCAACGAGGCAATGAACACTGAAGCTTTCTTT.

The chain carries TRBV5-5 and TRBJ2-7; 13 positions agree with TRBD2. CDR1 and CDR2 from the germline V gene are SGHKS and YYEKEE (reference sequence). Trimming removed 2 bases from V and 3 bases from J; junction bases left unmatched: 14. The CDR3 covers 19 residues. Here the CDR3 DNA reads TGTGCCAGCAGCTTCCTGACGGGGACTAGCGGGAACCCTGGCTACGAGCAGTACTTC. It translates to CASSFLTGTSGNPGYEQYF.

The rearrangement joins TRBV5-5 to TRBJ1-1; TRBD1 matches at 10 bases. V gave up 4 bases and J gave up 2 bases; unmatched junction bases: 11. CDR3 size: 17 residues. Germline CDR1 and CDR2: SGHKS and YYEKEE (reference sequence). The CDR3 nucleotides read TGTGCCAGCAGCCTGGGACTACTGACAGGGGGCAACACTGAAGCTTTCTTT. It codes for CASSLGLLTGGNTEAFF.

A few counts support this clone. This chain joins TRBV6-1 and TRBJ1-1; D ambiguous. In germline, CDR1 is MNHNS, CDR2 SASEGT. There are 13 residues in the CDR3. Trimming took 0 bases from V and 5 from J, leaving 7 bases between them. The CDR3: CASSEAEGTEAFF. CDR3 coding DNA: TGTGCCAGCAGTGAAGCGGAGGGTACTGAAGCTTTCTTT.

The V gene is TRBV5-1, the J gene TRBJ2-5; TRBD1 matches at 7 bases. This CDR3 region has 14 residues. Germline lookup yields CDR1 SGHRS and CDR2 YFSETQ. Unmatched junction bases numbered 4, after V lost 3 bases and J lost 2 bases. CDR3 bases: TGCGCCAGCAGCTCTCCGGGACAGCAAGAGACCCAGTACTTC. Translating it yields CASSSPGQQETQYF.

The V and J genes are TRBV5-1 and TRBJ2-7; TRBD2 matches 15 bases. Germline V lookup: CDR1 SGHRS, CDR2 YFSETQ. V lost 0 bases and J lost 3; bases outside the gene matches: 7. The CDR3 is 18 amino acids. For the CDR3, the DNA is TGCGCCAGCAGCTTGGGGTGGACTAGCGGGAGGGCCTTCTACGAGCAGTACTTC. This encodes CASSLGWTSGRAFYEQYF.

The rearrangement joins TRBV5-1 to TRBJ2-6; unclear D gene. V was shortened by 0 bases and J by 0 bases, with 10 bases between the two germline ends. This CDR3 has 17 residues. Germline V gene sequence: CDR1 SGHRS, CDR2 YFSETQ. CDR3: CASSLDSFLSGANVLTF. DNA of the CDR3: TGCGCCAGCAGCTTGGACAGCTTCCTCTCTGGGGCCAACGTCCTGACTTTC.

The gene calls are TRBV7-3 and TRBJ2-7; D might be TRBD2 (7 bases). The germline CDR1 and CDR2 sequences are SGHTA and FQGTGA. V was shortened by 5 bases and J by 7 bases, with 18 bases between the two germline ends. The CDR3 covers 14 residues. In DNA, the CDR3 is TGTGCCAGCAGCCTGGTCGGGGGGCCGGGGGAGCAGTACTTC. Its translation is CASSLVGGPGEQYF.

This clone has just a few counts. The rearrangement links TRBV9 to TRBJ2-5, with D uncertain. The ends were cut back, 4 bases at V and 5 bases at J, with 18 bases in the middle. This CDR3 comprises 15 residues. Germline CDR1 reads SGDLS; CDR2 reads YYNGEE. In DNA, the CDR3 is TGTGCCAGCAGCAAAGGCTGGTCGGGTGAGGAGACCCAGTACTTC. Translated, it gives CASSKGWSGEETQYF.

The gene calls are TRBV7-9 and TRBJ2-3; TRBD2 matches 7 bases. Trimming at V came to 0 bases and at J to 0 bases, leaving 6 bases not matched to a gene. Germline CDR1 and CDR2: SEHNR and FQNEAQ (reference sequence). CDR3 size: 17 residues. This chain's CDR3 is CASSLAAAGVSTDTQYF. The CDR3, as DNA: TGTGCCAGCAGCTTAGCGGCGGCGGGAGTGAGCACAGATACGCAGTATTTT.

V usage is TRBV28 and J usage is TRBJ1-6; no clear D. The CDR3 runs to 15 residues. CDR1 and CDR2 (germline): MDHEN, SYDVKM. Trimming left V 5 bases short and J 8 bases short, with 16 bases between. The CDR3 DNA reads TGTGCCAGCAGTCCCTCGGGGAGGCCCGATTCACCCCTCCACTTT. As protein: CASSPSGRPDSPLHF.

The V and J genes are TRBV28 and TRBJ2-1, with D possibly matching TRBD2 (6 bases). In germline, CDR1 is MDHEN, CDR2 SYDVKM. The CDR3 consists of 15 residues. Trimming took off 4 bases at V and 2 bases at J, with 12 bases between the two ends. The CDR3 coding sequence is TGTGCCAGCAGTTCCCGGGGGACTCCCTACAATGAGCAGTTCTTC. Its translation: CASSSRGTPYNEQFF.

CDR3 protein: CASSPSRQSYGYTF. DNA of the CDR3: TGTGCCAGCAGCCCTTCGAGACAAAGCTATGGCTACACCTTC. The chain joins TRBV6-5 to TRBJ1-2; D not resolved. The CDR3 totals 14 residues. In germline, CDR1 is MNHEY, CDR2 SVGAGI. V lost 6 bases to trimming and J lost 4 bases, with 15 bases between them.

The chain couples TRBV5-1 to TRBJ2-3, with 12 bases that match TRBD2. Germline V gene lookup returns CDR1 SGHRS and CDR2 YFSETQ. Trimming at V came to 4 bases and at J to 5 bases, leaving 14 bases not matched to a gene. CDR3 length: 18 amino acids. The CDR3 reads CASSQRTSGTSLVDTQYF. The CDR3 region has the DNA TGCGCCAGCAGCCAAAGGACTAGCGGGACCTCCTTGGTAGATACGCAGTATTTT.

The chain recombines TRBV4-1 with TRBJ1-2; D remains ambiguous. The V and J ends lost 1 base and 2 bases respectively, with 8 bases between them. Per the germline V gene, CDR1 is MGHRA and CDR2 is YSYEKL. The CDR3 totals 14 residues. CDR3 DNA: TGCGCCAGCAGCCAAGGCACAGAGAACTATGGCTACACCTTC. It yields the protein CASSQGTENYGYTF.

This chain connects TRBV18 to TRBJ2-7, with D possibly matching TRBD2 (6 bases). V was clipped by 6 bases and J by 3 bases, with 15 bases between them. From germline, CDR1 is KGHSH and CDR2 LQKENI. The CDR3 length is 14 residues. CDR3 protein: CASSGPGLGYEQYF. The CDR3 DNA is TGTGCCAGCTCCGGTCCGGGACTTGGCTACGAGCAGTACTTC.

This rearrangement joins TRBV4-2 to TRBJ2-2, with 9 bases aligning to TRBD1. Germline V CDR1 and CDR2: LGHNA, YNFKEQ. The V segment lost 0 bases and the J segment 5 bases; nucleotides outside the gene matches: 7. The CDR3 length is 17 residues. The CDR3 loop reads CASSQEGNRGLTGELFF. The CDR3 nucleotides are TGTGCCAGCAGCCAAGAGGGTAACAGGGGGCTTACCGGGGAGCTGTTTTTT.

The chain links TRBV4-2 to TRBJ2-3, with 7 bases that match TRBD2. This CDR3 is built from 15 residues. Germline V gene sequence: CDR1 LGHNA, CDR2 YNFKEQ. The V segment lost 1 base and the J segment 6 bases; nucleotides outside the gene matches: 7. CDR3 sequence: CASSQGGGSDDTQYF. The CDR3, as DNA: TGTGCCAGCAGCCAAGGGGGAGGGAGTGACGATACGCAGTATTTT.

This chain uses TRBV5-1 with TRBJ2-7; the match to TRBD2 covers 10 bases. This CDR3 is 19 amino acids long. CDR1 is SGHRS and CDR2 is YFSETQ in the germline V gene. Trimming took 0 bases from V and 2 from J; bases not matched to a gene: 14. The CDR3 loop reads CASSLDLAGEVGSPYEQYF. The CDR3 region has the DNA TGCGCCAGCAGCTTGGATCTAGCGGGAGAAGTCGGATCCCCCTACGAGCAGTACTTC.

V usage is TRBV16 and J usage is TRBJ1-3, with D possibly being TRBD1 (6 bases). This CDR3 spans 14 amino acids. V was clipped by 3 bases and J by 4 bases, with 10 bases between them. Germline-derived CDR1 and CDR2 are KGHSY and FQNENV. The CDR3 coding sequence is TGTGCCAGCAGCCAGGCAGGGGTCGGAAACACCATATATTTT. It codes for CASSQAGVGNTIYF.

The rearrangement links TRBV7-3 to TRBJ2-2, with D perhaps TRBD2 (6 bases). The germline V gene encodes CDR1 SGHTA and CDR2 FQGTGA. This CDR3 region has 15 residues. V dropped 5 bases and J dropped 1 base, with 11 bases sitting between them. The DNA for the CDR3 is TGTGCCAGCAGCGGGTCGGGAGTGAACACCGGGGAGCTGTTTTTT. Protein product: CASSGSGVNTGELFF. Based on the CDR3 plus reference TRBV7-3 and TRBJ2-2, the full variable domain is GAGVSQTPSNKVTEKGKYVELRCDPISGHTALYWYRQSLGQGPEFLIYFQGTGAADDSGLPNDRFFAVRPEGSVSTLKIQRTERGDSAVYLCASSGSGVNTGELFFGEGSRLTVL.

The V gene is TRBV29-1, the J gene TRBJ1-2; the D is unclear. This CDR3 region has 9 residues. Looked up from germline, CDR1 is SQVTM and CDR2 is ANQGSEA. The germline V and J ends were trimmed by 2 bases and 7 bases, with 2 bases remaining between them. For the CDR3, the DNA is TGCAGCGTTGAACGTGGCTACACCTTC. It is translated as CSVERGYTF.

A single count supports this clone. This chain links TRBV10-3 with TRBJ2-7, with 12 bases lining up with TRBD1. Trimming at V came to 0 bases and at J to 6 bases, leaving 6 bases not matched to a gene. The CDR3 spans 16 residues. Germline CDR1 reads ENHRY; CDR2 reads SYGVKD. The CDR3: CAISESWGQGAREQYF. Here the CDR3 DNA reads TGTGCCATCAGTGAGTCGTGGGGACAGGGGGCCCGCGAGCAGTACTTC.

The genes are TRBV5-1 and TRBJ2-5; D remains unclear. Trimming removed 8 bases from V and 3 bases from J, with 14 bases in between. CDR3 length equals 13 residues. Germline CDR1 and CDR2: SGHRS and YFSETQ. The CDR3 here is CASKPRSKETQYF. For the CDR3, the DNA is TGCGCCAGTAAACCCCGAAGCAAAGAGACCCAGTACTTC.

This rearrangement joins TRBV4-2 to TRBJ1-6; unclear D gene. The CDR3 is made up of 14 amino acids. Trimming pared 1 base from V and 7 bases from J, leaving 8 bases between. Germline CDR1 reads LGHNA; CDR2 reads YNFKEQ. The CDR3 DNA follows: TGTGCCAGCAGCCAAGTCAGCGCAAATTCACCCCTCCACTTT. As protein: CASSQVSANSPLHF.